The 9 T cell receptor beta chains below all came from one sample that was sequenced in a study of blood T cell repertoires in COVID-19. Here immunoSEQ multiplex PCR was the method, and the copy in TCRdb shows in-frame clones only, minus some. This table holds around 230,000 clones, approximately 78% found once. The specimen sequenced was peripheral blood. These receptors were obtained from a woman aged 55-69 years with active or convalescent COVID-19.

V is TRBV5-1 and J is TRBJ2-5; 9 nucleotides match TRBD2. The J segment lost 1 base and the V segment lost 1 base, leaving 8 bases of the junction unmatched. The CDR3 spans 17 residues. Germline CDR1 SGHRS, CDR2 YFSETQ. In nucleotides, the CDR3 is TGCGCCAGCAGCTTGCCCCCGGCTAGCGGGGCCCAAGAGACCCAGTACTTC. Residues: CASSLPPASGAQETQYF.

Notes on this clone: The sample holds other DNA sequences that translate to the same CDR3. DNA of the CDR3: TGTGCCTGGAGGCGGGACAGAGGAGGCTACACCTTC. Residues: CAWRRDRGGYTF. The V gene is TRBV30, the J gene TRBJ1-2, with 7 bases matching TRBD1. Per the germline V gene, CDR1 is GTSNPN and CDR2 is SVGIG (reference sequence). V was pared by 3 bases and J by 8 bases, with 6 bases of the junction left unmatched. The CDR3 contains 12 residues.

This chain joins TRBV19 and TRBJ1-2; D is possibly TRBD1 (6 bases). The CDR3 loop spans 17 amino acids. The V gene's germline CDR1 is LNHDA and CDR2 SQIVND (reference sequence). Deletions cut 1 base from V and 5 bases from J, with 20 bases between. CDR3 nucleotide sequence: TGTGCCAGTAGTATAGGAGGAGCCAGGACAGCCTTATATGGCTACACCTTC. Its translation is CASSIGGARTALYGYTF.

This clone occurred a few times. The V and J genes are TRBV6-5 and TRBJ1-6; weak D call: TRBD1 (6 bases). Trimming took 6 bases from V and 5 from J, leaving 8 bases between them. This CDR3 is built from 13 residues. Germline CDR1 MNHEY, CDR2 SVGAGI. CDR3 sequence: CASRGGNNSPLHF. In DNA, the CDR3 is TGTGCCAGCAGAGGGGGTAATAATTCACCCCTCCACTTT.

J is TRBJ1-1 and V is TRBV7-2, with TRBD1 matching over 10 bases. Trimming removed 3 bases from V and 4 bases from J; junction bases left unmatched: 11. Per the germline V gene, CDR1 is SGHTA and CDR2 is FQGNSA. CDR3 length: 17 residues. Here the CDR3 reads CASSFFQWGQGSTEAFF. The CDR3 DNA follows: TGTGCCAGCAGCTTTTTCCAATGGGGACAGGGGTCCACTGAAGCTTTCTTT.

The chain has TRBV12-5 and TRBJ2-7; D remains ambiguous. Germline lookup yields CDR1 LGHNT and CDR2 FRNRAP. The CDR3 is 17 residues long. V lost 0 bases and J 1 base, leaving 16 bases between the germline ends. In DNA form, the CDR3 reads TGTGCTAGTGGTTTGGTAACGAGTAGCCAAAGTTCCTACGAGCAGTACTTC. Protein product: CASGLVTSSQSSYEQYF.

This chain links TRBV6-5 with TRBJ1-1; TRBD1 matches 9 bases. V lost 4 bases, J lost 1 base, and 7 bases stayed unmatched. The CDR3 length is 16 residues. Germline assignment: CDR1 MNHEY and CDR2 SVGAGI. CDR3 nucleotides: TGTGCCAGCAGTTCCGCCGACAGGGGGGGGAACACTGAAGCTTTCTTT. Protein product: CASSSADRGGNTEAFF.

This chain links TRBV7-2 with TRBJ1-1, with unresolved D. The germline CDR1 and CDR2 sequences are SGHTA and FQGNSA. The length of the CDR3 is 15 residues. Deletions cut 5 bases from V and 1 base from J, with 14 bases between. CDR3 residues: CASSLTVGRNTEAFF. CDR3 DNA sequence: TGTGCCAGCAGCCTTACCGTAGGGAGGAACACTGAAGCTTTCTTT.

The gene calls are TRBV6-2 or TRBV6-3 and TRBJ1-2, with D possibly TRBD1 on 5 matching bases. V shed 5 bases and J shed 6 bases, with 22 bases lying between them. Per germline, CDR1 MNHEY and CDR2 SVGEGT. CDR3 length: 16 amino acids. The CDR3 coding sequence is TGTGCCAGCAGTGGCCGGTGGATAGGGGTAAGGGATGGCTACACCTTC. Translation gives CASSGRWIGVRDGYTF.